A selection of T cell receptor beta chains follows, all from one sample in a study of blood T cell repertoires in COVID-19. Some clones are missing from TCRdb's copy, which holds only in-frame ones; the method was immunoSEQ multiplex PCR. This sample yields roughly 200,000 clones, of which 85% to 90% are seen a single time; 10% belongs to the top ten. The sample taken for sequencing was peripheral blood. These receptors were taken from a woman between 50 and 59 years old with COVID-19, enrolled during active disease. The CDR3 runs from the conserved cysteine through the conserved F or W. Each record gives: clone size, V gene, D gene, J gene, CDR3 DNA, CDR3 protein. The D gene is left open where the match is weak. Clone size is not always given. Where it is, it says once, few, many or a class for expanded clones.

>.|TRBV10-3|TRBD1|TRBJ1-5
TGTGCCATCAGTTCCGGGACAGGGGCACAGCCCCAGCATTTT
CAISSGTGAQPQHF
>.|TRBV7-2|.|TRBJ1-1
TGTGCCAGCAGCTTAGCGGCGGACACTGAAGCTTTCTTT
CASSLAADTEAFF
>.|TRBV5-5|.|TRBJ2-3
TGTGCCAGCAGCCCCCCCGGCAGGGAAAAAGATACGCAGTATTTT
CASSPPGREKDTQYF
>few|TRBV12-3/TRBV12-4|.|TRBJ1-2
TGTGCCAGCGGACACTCTAACTATGGCTACACCTTC
CASGHSNYGYTF
>.|TRBV2|TRBD1|TRBJ1-1
TGTGCCAGCTGCATCGACAGGGTCGACACTGAAGCTTTCTTT
CASCIDRVDTEAFF
>.|TRBV19|TRBD2|TRBJ2-1
TGTGCCAGTAGTATACTAGCGGGGGGCTATGATGAGCAGTTCTTC
CASSILAGGYDEQFF
>.|TRBV2|.|TRBJ1-5
TGTGCCAGCAGGTCAGAATCAAATCAGCCCCAGCATTTT
CASRSESNQPQHF
>few|TRBV7-2|TRBD2|TRBJ2-4
TGTGCCAGCAGCTTAATAGCGGGGGCGCAATTGAGAGCCAAAAACATTCAGTACTTC
CASSLIAGAQLRAKNIQYF
>.|TRBV10-1|TRBD2|TRBJ2-2
TGCGCCAGCAGTGAAGTAGCGGGGAACACCGGGGAGCTGTTTTTT
CASSEVAGNTGELFF
>few|TRBV6-2/TRBV6-3|.|TRBJ2-6
TGTGCCAGCAGTTACGCCACAGGGCTCTCTGGGGCCAACGTCCTGACTTTC
CASSYATGLSGANVLTF
>.|TRBV5-4|TRBD1|TRBJ2-6
TGTGCCACAGGGGGCTTTTCTGGGGCCAACGTCCTGACTTTC
CATGGFSGANVLTF
>.|TRBV2|TRBD1|TRBJ2-3
TGTGCCAGCAGTCCTGGACAGGGAACAGATACGCAGTATTTT
CASSPGQGTDTQYF
>.|TRBV11-3|TRBD1|TRBJ2-1
TGTGCCAGCAGCCGGGACAGGGCCCTCTATGAGCAGTTCTTC
CASSRDRALYEQFF
>.|TRBV7-7|TRBD2|TRBJ2-7
TGTGCCAGCAGCTCACAGCCTAGCGGGGGCTTTAGCTCCTACGAGCAGTACTTC
CASSSQPSGGFSSYEQYF
>.|TRBV15|.|TRBJ2-6
TGTGCCACCAGCAGAGATAGCGGCAGATCTTCTGGGGCCAACGTCCTGACTTTC
CATSRDSGRSSGANVLTF
>.|TRBV28|.|TRBJ2-5
TGTGCCAGCAGTTTAGGGGGCGTAGAGACCCAGTACTTC
CASSLGGVETQYF
>.|TRBV19|.|TRBJ2-2
TGTGCCAGTAGATCAGGGGACTATTCTTCGGAGCTGTTTTTT
CASRSGDYSSELFF
>.|TRBV28|TRBD1|TRBJ2-7
TGTGCCAGCAGTTTAGCCGGGACAGTAGCCTACGAGCAGTACTTC
CASSLAGTVAYEQYF
>.|TRBV11-3|TRBD2|TRBJ2-3
TGTGCCAGCAGCCTCCTTTTGTCAGCGGGGGACACAGATACGCAGTATTTT
CASSLLLSAGDTDTQYF
>.|TRBV28|.|TRBJ1-1
TGTGCCAGCAGGTACATGACTGAAGCTTTCTTT
CASRYMTEAFF
>.|TRBV5-1|.|TRBJ2-6
TGCGCCAGCAGCCTCGGCCGAGGGTCTGGGGCCAACGTCCTGACTTTC
CASSLGRGSGANVLTF
>.|TRBV27|TRBD2|TRBJ2-7
TGTGCCAGCGCCCGGGGGGAGTCCTACGAGCAGTACTTC
CASARGESYEQYF
>.|TRBV10-3|.|TRBJ1-2
TGTGCCATCAGTGGTAACAGGGCTAACTATGGCTACACCTTC
CAISGNRANYGYTF
>few|TRBV30|.|TRBJ1-3
TGTGCCTGGAGTTTATCTATCTCTGGAAACACCATATATTTT
CAWSLSISGNTIYF
>.|TRBV6-5|.|TRBJ1-1
TGTGCCAGCAGTTCCTACGGGGGGGGGACTGAAGCTTTCTTT
CASSSYGGGTEAFF